These T cell receptor beta chains were read from a single sample in a study of T-cell memory formation after mild COVID-19. TCRdb redid the calling of the 5' RACE reads with MiXCR, one entry per CDR3 protein. The table shows 250,000 to 400,000 distinct CDR3 sequences, with roughly 13% occurring only once. What was sequenced was PBMCs or a T cell subset sorted from them (not recorded which). These TCRs come from a man aged 18 to 29 who had mild COVID-19 (a few samples of this study predate the infection). Cell type and time point are not known. Each CDR3 is given with its conserved first and last residue. Fields, in order: D gene, J gene, V gene, clone size, CDR3 protein, CDR3 DNA. D genes are given only for firm matches. Clone size is not always given. Where it is, it says once, few, many or a class for expanded clones.

d_gene: -; j_gene: TRBJ1-5; v_gene: TRBV23-1; abundance: -; CDR3aa: CASSQLQRFGNQPQHF; CDR3nt: TGCGCCAGCAGTCAACTGCAGAGATTTGGGAATCAGCCCCAGCATTTT
d_gene: TRBD1; j_gene: TRBJ1-1; v_gene: TRBV28; abundance: few; CDR3aa: CASSLPKQGWDTEAFF; CDR3nt: TGTGCCAGCAGTTTACCCAAACAGGGGTGGGACACTGAAGCTTTCTTT
d_gene: -; j_gene: TRBJ1-2; v_gene: TRBV7-2; abundance: few; CDR3aa: CASRQGSRYGYTF; CDR3nt: TGTGCCAGCAGACAAGGCAGTCGCTATGGCTACACCTTC
d_gene: -; j_gene: TRBJ1-2; v_gene: TRBV4-1; abundance: -; CDR3aa: CASSPREGANYGYTF; CDR3nt: TGCGCCAGCAGCCCACGGGAGGGGGCTAACTATGGCTACACCTTC
d_gene: -; j_gene: TRBJ2-7; v_gene: TRBV12-3/TRBV12-4; abundance: few; CDR3aa: CASRGPGSALLGSYEQYF; CDR3nt: TGTGCCAGCAGGGGACCCGGGAGCGCCCTTCTGGGCTCCTACGAGCAGTACTTC
d_gene: -; j_gene: TRBJ1-1; v_gene: TRBV6-5; abundance: -; CDR3aa: CASSWGRTEAFF; CDR3nt: TGTGCCAGCAGTTGGGGGAGAACTGAAGCTTTCTTT
d_gene: TRBD2; j_gene: TRBJ2-3; v_gene: TRBV7-3; abundance: few; CDR3aa: CASSILAGGADTQYF; CDR3nt: TGTGCCAGCAGCATACTAGCGGGGGGGGCAGATACGCAGTATTTT
d_gene: -; j_gene: TRBJ2-5; v_gene: TRBV12-3/TRBV12-4; abundance: -; CDR3aa: CASSLGGWETQYF; CDR3nt: TGTGCCAGCAGTTTGGGCGGGTGGGAGACCCAGTACTTC
d_gene: -; j_gene: TRBJ1-4; v_gene: TRBV5-1; abundance: few; CDR3aa: CASSLDREGEKLFF; CDR3nt: TGCGCCAGCAGCTTGGACAGGGAAGGTGAAAAACTGTTTTTT
d_gene: TRBD1; j_gene: TRBJ2-5; v_gene: TRBV6-2/TRBV6-3; abundance: -; CDR3aa: CASSGRDSLRAQYF; CDR3nt: TGTGCCAGCAGTGGCCGGGACAGCTTGAGGGCCCAGTACTTC
d_gene: -; j_gene: TRBJ2-7; v_gene: TRBV4-1; abundance: few; CDR3aa: CASSQERVRFEQYF; CDR3nt: TGCGCCAGCAGCCAAGAACGGGTGCGCTTCGAGCAGTACTTC
d_gene: -; j_gene: TRBJ2-7; v_gene: TRBV6-5; abundance: few; CDR3aa: CASSYSQFYEQYF; CDR3nt: TGTGCCAGCAGTTACTCTCAGTTTTACGAGCAGTACTTC
d_gene: TRBD1; j_gene: TRBJ1-4; v_gene: TRBV5-1; abundance: -; CDR3aa: CASSPGTGAEKLFF; CDR3nt: TGCGCCAGCAGCCCCGGGACAGGGGCGGAAAAACTGTTTTTT